The 25 T cell receptor beta chains listed next were all sequenced from one sample in a study of CD8+ T cells in alopecia areata. TCR sequencing used cDNA made by reverse transcription of extracted RNA. Clones were sequenced by immunoSEQ multiplex PCR, and TCRdb holds only the in-frame ones, with some missing. The sample holds around 170,000 clones; approximately 50% are singletons and the top ten take about 9.4%. Treatment described: oral pan-JAK inhibitor, 5-10 mg twice daily. The sample was CD8+ T cells sorted from blood, taken at roughly week 53, from a patient treated with tofacitinib. These receptors all stem from a human donor with alopecia areata.

CDR3 loop: CASSAGGGVAYEQYF. Here the CDR3 DNA reads TGTGCCAGCAGCGCGGGGGGAGGGGTTGCCTACGAGCAGTACTTC. V is TRBV9 and J is TRBJ2-7; 7 nucleotides match TRBD2. V gave up 3 bases and J gave up 2 bases; unmatched junction bases: 8. CDR3 length: 15 residues. Germline V gene data show CDR1 as SGDLS and CDR2 as YYNGEE.

This chain joins TRBV6-5 and TRBJ1-5; 7 bases fit TRBD1. V was pared by 5 bases and J by 2 bases, with 6 bases of the junction left unmatched. CDR1 MNHEY and CDR2 SVGAGI come from the germline V gene. The CDR3 spans 15 residues. CDR3 coding DNA: TGTGCCAGCAGTAACGACAGGGCCCGCAATCAGCCCCAGCATTTT. It translates to CASSNDRARNQPQHF.

The V call is TRBV29-1, the J call TRBJ2-5; D is possibly TRBD1 (5 bases). CDR3 length equals 14 residues. Germline CDR1 is SQVTM and CDR2 is ANQGSEA. Trimming removed 3 bases at V and 1 base at J, with 12 bases between. The CDR3 nucleotides read TGCAGCGTTGATTCCGACGACAGCCAAGAGACCCAGTACTTC. This translates into CSVDSDDSQETQYF.

This clone appeared a few times. The chain combines TRBV29-1 with TRBJ1-1; no firm D call. This CDR3 is 11 amino acids long. Between the trimmed V and J ends, which lost 3 bases and 3 bases, there was a span of 5 bases. In germline, CDR1 is SQVTM, CDR2 ANQGSEA. The CDR3 DNA follows: TGCAGCGTTGAGTGGGACACTGAAGCTTTCTTT. Residues: CSVEWDTEAFF.

The V and J genes are TRBV6-5 and TRBJ2-3; 8 bases match TRBD2. The trim removed 7 bases at V and 4 bases at J, leaving 7 bases unmatched. The CDR3 length is 14 residues. The germline gives CDR1 MNHEY, CDR2 SVGAGI. In DNA, the CDR3 is TGTGCCAGCACGCAGCGGGGGAGGGCAGATACGCAGTATTTT. Protein: CASTQRGRADTQYF.

The V call is TRBV30, the J call TRBJ2-7, with D perhaps matching TRBD1 (5 bases). Germline V CDR1 and CDR2: GTSNPN, SVGIG (reference sequence). The CDR3 consists of 13 residues. The V end lost 1 base, the J end lost 7 bases, and 14 bases lay between the germline ends. DNA for the CDR3: TGTGCCTGGAGTGCATGGGGCAGGGTTGAGCAGTACTTC. This translates into CAWSAWGRVEQYF.

With regard to this clone: The same CDR3 is also encoded by other DNA sequences in this sample. The J gene is TRBJ1-5, the V gene TRBV7-9, with a weak D call TRBD1 (5 bases). The V gene lost 1 base and the J gene lost 5 bases, with 9 bases spanning the gap. Per germline, CDR1 SEHNR and CDR2 FQNEAQ (reference sequence). The CDR3 consists of 14 residues. Written as DNA, the CDR3 is TGTGCCAGCAGCTTAGGGGGAGGGGATCAGCCCCAGCATTTT. The encoded protein is CASSLGGGDQPQHF.

J is TRBJ2-7 and V is TRBV2, with D tentatively TRBD1 (6 bases). Trimming left V 10 bases short and J 2 bases short, with 12 bases between. Germline CDR1 and CDR2: SNHLY and FYNNEI. The CDR3 has 12 residues. CDR3 nucleotide sequence: TGTGCCACTACGACAGGACCCTACGAGCAGTACTTC. Protein product: CATTTGPYEQYF.

This sequence joins TRBV7-9 and TRBJ1-6, with D uncertain. V was pared by 5 bases and J by 9 bases, with 5 bases between. This CDR3 is 11 amino acids long. The germline CDR1 and CDR2 sequences are SEHNR and FQNEAQ (reference sequence). CDR3 loop: CASSQGSPLHF. The DNA for the CDR3 is TGTGCCAGCAGCCAAGGTTCACCCCTCCACTTT.

This chain links TRBV30 with TRBJ1-1; D not certain. CDR1 and CDR2 (germline): GTSNPN, SVGIG (reference sequence). The V gene lost 4 bases and the J gene lost 1 base, with 10 bases spanning the gap. CDR3 size: 13 residues. CDR3 DNA sequence: TGTGCCTGGACAAGGACGGGGAACACTGAAGCTTTCTTT. Amino acids: CAWTRTGNTEAFF.

The table lists this clone with a few counts. The rearrangement links TRBV5-1 to TRBJ1-1; no reliable D call. Germline V CDR1 and CDR2: SGHRS, YFSETQ. This CDR3 spans 16 amino acids. The V and J ends lost 0 bases and 4 bases respectively, with 16 bases between them. DNA for the CDR3: TGCGCCAGCAGCTTGGCCGTAAACGGCCTTGGCACTGAAGCTTTCTTT. It codes for CASSLAVNGLGTEAFF.

This clone was counted between two and nine times. This chain joins TRBV6-6 and TRBJ2-5; a possible D gene is TRBD2 (6 bases). The CDR3 runs 12 residues. Germline V gene sequence: CDR1 MNHNY, CDR2 SVGAGI (reference sequence). V lost 9 bases to trimming and J lost 6 bases, with 14 bases between them. CDR3 nucleotides: TGTGCCAGTTCGGAGGGTGGAAAGACCCAGTACTTC. This translates into CASSEGGKTQYF.

This clone was detected only a few times. The chain uses TRBV14 and TRBJ2-5; D ambiguous. The CDR3 totals 11 residues. The V end lost 5 bases, the J end lost 2 bases, and 3 bases lay between the germline ends. The germline gives CDR1 SGHDN, CDR2 FVKESK. CDR3 loop: CASSGQETQYF. CDR3 sequence (DNA): TGTGCCAGCAGCGGACAAGAGACCCAGTACTTC.

The CDR3 nucleotides read TGTGCCAGCAGTCTCGGACAGGGGGCGTTTACGCAGTATTTT. Translating gives CASSLGQGAFTQYF. The chain has TRBV27 and TRBJ2-3; TRBD1 matches at 11 bases. There are 14 residues in the CDR3. V shed 5 bases and J 8 bases; nucleotides not matched to a gene: 6. Germline V gene lookup returns CDR1 MNHEY and CDR2 SMNVEV (reference sequence).

This clone occurred a few times. This specimen includes other DNA sequences encoding the same CDR3. The gene calls are TRBV9 and TRBJ2-1; D not resolved. The length of the CDR3 is 12 residues. Trimming removed 4 bases at V and 8 bases at J, with 10 bases between. CDR1 and CDR2 (germline): SGDLS, YYNGEE. The CDR3 protein is CASSPQADEQFF. The CDR3 DNA is TGTGCCAGCAGCCCCCAGGCTGATGAGCAGTTCTTC.

CDR3 amino acids: CAWSKDFSNQPQHF. CDR3 in DNA: TGTGCCTGGAGTAAAGACTTTAGCAATCAGCCCCAGCATTTT. J is TRBJ1-5 and V is TRBV30; D is unclear. With 2 bases removed from V and 0 bases from J, the gap between germline ends came to 8 bases. CDR1 GTSNPN and CDR2 SVGIG come from the germline V gene (reference sequence). This CDR3 spans 14 amino acids.

This clone has more than one count but fewer than ten. The chain joins TRBV29-1 to TRBJ2-1, with 12 bases matching TRBD2. V gave up 6 bases and J gave up 7 bases; unmatched junction bases: 10. Germline V CDR1 and CDR2: SQVTM, ANQGSEA. The CDR3 covers 15 residues. The CDR3 is CSVWTSGEDWNEQFF. The CDR3 DNA follows: TGCAGCGTCTGGACTAGCGGGGAAGACTGGAATGAGCAGTTCTTC.

This clone came up a few times. V gene TRBV30 combines with J gene TRBJ1-5; 7 bases fit TRBD1. The CDR3 contains 16 residues. J was trimmed by 1 base and V by 3 bases; bases with no gene match: 9. Germline V gene sequence: CDR1 GTSNPN, CDR2 SVGIG (reference sequence). The CDR3 nucleotides read TGTGCCTGGAGCTCTGAGACAGGGAGGAGCAATCAGCCCCAGCATTTT. This codes for CAWSSETGRSNQPQHF.

This clone was counted ten times or more. This chain links TRBV7-2 with TRBJ2-2; D is ambiguous. CDR1 is SGHTA, CDR2 FQGNSA, per germline. The CDR3 loop spans 13 amino acids. V lost 1 base and J 3 bases, leaving 3 bases between the germline ends. In DNA form, the CDR3 reads TGTGCCAGCAGCTTAGGGCACACCGGGGAGCTGTTTTTT. Protein sequence: CASSLGHTGELFF.

The chain is built from TRBV5-6 and TRBJ2-7; D perhaps matches TRBD1 (6 bases). The V end was cut by 3 bases, the J end by 5 bases, with 9 bases between. Germline V lookup: CDR1 SGHDT, CDR2 YYEEEE. This CDR3 spans 12 amino acids. CDR3 residues: CASSSQGNEQYF. The CDR3 bases are TGTGCCAGCAGCTCACAGGGAAACGAGCAGTACTTC.

For the CDR3, the DNA is TGTGCCAGCATCGCCGCCAGGGGTGAGGGCTACACCTTC. This sequence encodes CASIAARGEGYTF. The chain carries TRBV6-6 and TRBJ1-2, with D perhaps matching TRBD1 (6 bases). With 7 bases removed from V and 8 bases from J, the gap between germline ends came to 17 bases. Germline CDR1 reads MNHNY; CDR2 reads SVGAGI (reference sequence). The CDR3 consists of 13 residues.

The sample holds a few counts of this clone. The chain couples TRBV18 to TRBJ2-1; 10 bases fit TRBD1. The CDR3 has 15 amino acids. The junction had 10 bases not matched to a gene; V was cut back by 6 bases and J by 8 bases. Germline CDR1 is KGHSH and CDR2 is LQKENI. The CDR3 loop reads CASSLGQGVLDEQFF. As DNA, the CDR3 is TGTGCCAGCTCCCTTGGACAGGGGGTGTTAGATGAGCAGTTCTTC.

The genes are TRBV2 and TRBJ2-1; D is unclear. From germline, CDR1 is SNHLY and CDR2 FYNNEI. The length of the CDR3 is 10 residues. Trimming left V 7 bases short and J 10 bases short, with 8 bases between. The CDR3 nucleotides are TGTGCCAGCACCGACTTAGAGCAGTTCTTC. Translated: CASTDLEQFF.

The chain couples TRBV7-2 to TRBJ1-1; D possibly corresponds to TRBD1 (6 bases). CDR3 length: 14 residues. The V end was cut by 1 base, the J end by 6 bases, with 12 bases between. Germline V lookup: CDR1 SGHTA, CDR2 FQGNSA. The CDR3 DNA follows: TGTGCCAGCAGCTTAGTACAGGGAGTCGCTGAAGCTTTCTTT. Protein product: CASSLVQGVAEAFF.

This clone turned up a few times. V gene TRBV29-1 combines with J gene TRBJ2-2; 7 bases agree with TRBD2. The CDR3 sequence is 14 residues long. Germline V gene lookup returns CDR1 SQVTM and CDR2 ANQGSEA. Unmatched junction bases numbered 7, after V lost 5 bases and J lost 4 bases. CDR3 nucleotides: TGCAGCGTTTGGGGGACGGGGGGCACCGGGGAGCTGTTTTTT. It is translated as CSVWGTGGTGELFF.